This entry lists 7 T cell receptor beta chains sequenced from one sample in a study of vaccination and CD4 T cells after COVID-19. The Oncomine TCR Beta short-read assay generated sequence data from the DNA of cultured CD4+ T cells. TCRdb re-derived calls from the PCR reads in MiXCR, one entry per CDR3 protein. The sample carries about 14,000 distinct CDR3 sequences, approximately 55% recorded once. This sample's treatment: roughly 10-day PBMC culture with coronavirus spike peptide pools or control peptides (ViraFEST assay). Their target antigens are unknown. Specimen: CD4+ T cells from blood, cultured in vitro. The source of these receptors is a human donor who had recovered from COVID-19.

In DNA, the CDR3 is TGTGCCAGCAGCTCCTTCGGGGGGGCTGGAAGTCAGCCCCAGCATTTT. Residues: CASSSFGGAGSQPQHF. The rearrangement joins TRBV7-8 to TRBJ1-5; possible D gene TRBD1, 6 bases. CDR3 length: 16 residues. Germline V gene lookup returns CDR1 SGHVS and CDR2 FQNEAQ. V lost 4 bases to trimming and J lost 6 bases, with 19 bases between them.

This clonotype was recorded a few times. The rearrangement uses TRBV20-1 and TRBJ2-5; TRBD2 matches 7 bases. Germline V gives CDR1 DFQATT, CDR2 SNEGSKA (reference sequence). The V gene end was trimmed by 3 bases and the J gene end by 4 bases; junction bases not matched to a gene: 2. The CDR3 runs to 12 residues. In DNA form, the CDR3 reads TGCAGTGCTAGCCGACTAGCAGAGACCCAGTACTTC. Translating it yields CSASRLAETQYF.

The chain couples TRBV10-3 to TRBJ1-3; 7 bases line up with TRBD1. Germline CDR1 is ENHRY and CDR2 is SYGVKD. CDR3 length: 15 amino acids. Trimming removed 9 bases from V and 0 bases from J; junction bases left unmatched: 8. The CDR3 spells CAIGDSPSSGNTIYF. The CDR3 DNA follows: TGTGCCATTGGGGACAGCCCGAGCTCTGGAAACACCATATATTTT.

The chain links TRBV20-1 to TRBJ1-1; perhaps TRBD1 as D (6 bases). CDR1 DFQATT and CDR2 SNEGSKA come from the germline V gene (reference sequence). The CDR3 has 11 amino acids. V shed 6 bases and J shed 5 bases, with 10 bases lying between them. CDR3 in amino acids: CSAKRGTEAFF. CDR3 bases: TGCAGTGCCAAAAGGGGGACTGAAGCTTTCTTT.

V gene TRBV27 combines with J gene TRBJ1-2; TRBD1 agrees at 8 bases. V lost 5 bases and J lost 8; bases outside the gene matches: 13. The CDR3 is 15 amino acids. In germline, CDR1 is MNHEY, CDR2 SMNVEV (reference sequence). DNA for the CDR3: TGTGCCAGCAGTCTCGACAGGGGATCGGCGCGCGGCTACACCTTC. This encodes CASSLDRGSARGYTF.

The chain has TRBV7-2 and TRBJ2-1, with 7 bases lining up with TRBD2. CDR1 is SGHTA and CDR2 is FQGNSA in the germline V gene. V dropped 1 base and J dropped 1; count of bases not matched to a gene: 4. The CDR3 runs to 16 residues. CDR3 DNA sequence: TGTGCCAGCAGCTTAGTGCCTAGCGGTTCCTACAATGAGCAGTTCTTC. This codes for CASSLVPSGSYNEQFF.

This clonotype was seen only a few times. V gene TRBV6-1 combines with J gene TRBJ2-7; D is tentatively TRBD1 or TRBD2 (5 bases each). CDR1 is MNHNS, CDR2 SASEGT, per germline. The CDR3 spans 15 residues. Trimming stripped 2 bases from V and 0 bases from J, with 11 bases between. CDR3 nucleotide sequence: TGTGCCAGCAGTGAACCGGGGCGCGCCTCCTACGAGCAGTACTTC. Amino acids: CASSEPGRASYEQYF.